A selection of T cell receptor beta chains follows, all from one sample in a study of CD8 T cells in Susac syndrome. One entry per CDR3 protein, called by TCRdb with MiXCR from the immunoSEQ multiplex PCR reads. The sample includes about 200,000 distinct CDR3 sequences, more than 90% of them seen just once. The specimen sequenced was CD4+ T cells from PBMCs. All receptors come from a human donor with multiple sclerosis. CDR3s leave out the opening cysteine and the closing phenylalanine or tryptophan.

v_call cdr3_aa
TRBV18 ASSPRTDNNEQF
TRBV4-1 ASSPLSPARDTEAF
TRBV9 ASSVAPTSTHSYNEQF
TRBV29-1 SVQGTSNQPQH
TRBV6-5 ASSYAGSFYEQY
TRBV12-3/TRBV12-4 ASRLRSRQGNIQY
TRBV14 ASSHLAKDEQF
TRBV20-1 SARGLARWNEQF
TRBV20-1 SATGTGGSPLH
TRBV20-1 SAASGTGAYEQY
TRBV5-1 ASSPTKANEKLF
TRBV29-1 SVSFLAYGYT
TRBV7-9 ASSSGLAGSSGELF
TRBV30 AWSVPGVGGYT
TRBV3-1 ASSHLTHSGNTIY
TRBV3-1 ASSQAQTGYGYT
TRBV5-4 ARLRDCI
TRBV30 AYAERTDTQY
TRBV3-1 ASTKASGGAETQY
TRBV27 ASSLRGLYGYT
TRBV14 ASSQQPNEKLF
TRBV29-1 SAGELNTEAF
TRBV6-5 ASSRQISENTIY
TRBV6-5 ASRQGGLTDTQY
TRBV6-5 ASSSTLAGGSNEQF
TRBV29-1 SAAGTQGSGELF
TRBV7-2 ASSPRTAGDYEQY
TRBV30 AWKRWNWNTEAF
TRBV7-9 ASSFGQGSREQY
TRBV6-2/TRBV6-3 ASSYKNSYGYT
TRBV7-8 ASSLDRGAHEQY
TRBV3-1 ASSPKDRVGKLF
TRBV3-1 ASSQDKGGRTDTQY
TRBV20-1 SAAPGQGKYEQY
TRBV28 ASSLAKNIQY
TRBV30 AWGREGYGYT
TRBV5-4 ASSRSGSRGIIREQY
TRBV27 ASTDRPSSYNEQF
TRBV7-7 ASSLEFSYEQY
TRBV5-1 ASSSAGGDGYT
TRBV12-3/TRBV12-4 ASSPAGTYGYT
TRBV30 AWNGQGFTEAF
TRBV2 ASTVTGKTGELF
TRBV12-3/TRBV12-4 ASRTSGTASIGT
TRBV3-1 ASSQAGQFNSPLH
TRBV12-5 ASGLGPVVSFLPQH
TRBV2 ASSRYKLGTYA
TRBV30 AWKAGNFAEAF
TRBV15 ATSRDQGRNQPQH
TRBV6-5 ASSYHSNYGYT
TRBV20-1 SAPPSGETQY
TRBV29-1 SVEAVHYNEQF
TRBV18 ASSPPRLSNYGYT
TRBV14 ASSQLLAGGDTQY
TRBV20-1 SARRLEEQY